A selection of T cell receptor beta chains follows, all from one sample in a study of shared clonotypes between healthy human individuals. Sequenced by immunoSEQ multiplex PCR; TCRdb stores in-frame clones only, minus some. This sample has about 600,000 clones; more than 95% occur once, and the top ten carry 0.057%. Sequencing was carried out using naive CD4+ T cells sorted from blood. The receptors shown here come from a woman aged 25 to 45 in good health. CDR3s include the opening cysteine and the closing phenylalanine or tryptophan. The size of a clone is reported for some rows only, either as once, few or many, or as a class for expanded clones.

j_gene | v_gene | abundance | CDR3aa
TRBJ2-7 | TRBV19 | NA | CASSIAQDSSYEQYF
TRBJ1-1 | TRBV5-6 | NA | CASSLYSALRQIQNTEAFF
TRBJ1-3 | TRBV21-1 | NA | CASSIGLGNTIYF
TRBJ2-1 | TRBV11-2 | NA | CASSSGSESYNEQFF
TRBJ1-5 | TRBV7-9 | NA | CASSPGQLQPQHF
TRBJ1-4 | TRBV19 | NA | CASSPGTLTAYNEKLFF
TRBJ2-1 | TRBV19 | NA | CASSRGPNEQFF
TRBJ2-1 | TRBV10-3 | NA | CAISLAGRGNEQFF
TRBJ2-7 | TRBV23-1 | NA | CASSRRENVPYEQYF
TRBJ2-3 | TRBV18 | NA | CASSTEGRAGTDTQYF
TRBJ1-1 | TRBV10-1 | NA | CASSVDSTNTEAFF
TRBJ2-7 | TRBV2 | NA | CASMYHPGTEQYF
TRBJ2-5 | TRBV28 | NA | CASSQYRGTQETQYF
TRBJ2-1 | TRBV28 | NA | CASSLLAGVGDEQFF
TRBJ2-2 | TRBV28 | NA | CASRRTSPGAGELFF
TRBJ2-1 | TRBV11-2 | once | CASSLGAGGGEQFF
TRBJ1-5 | TRBV19 | NA | CARPRRGDGQPQHF
TRBJ1-5 | TRBV2 | NA | CASSGVSRRNQPQHF
TRBJ1-4 | TRBV28 | NA | CASSTGGLGTNEKLFF
TRBJ1-3 | TRBV30 | NA | CAWSWTGGNTIYF
TRBJ1-4 | TRBV7-8 | NA | CASSPTGTSTEKLFF
TRBJ2-7 | TRBV11-2 | NA | CASSLDPAGGNEQYF
TRBJ1-5 | TRBV27 | NA | CASSPDGFEEPQHF
TRBJ1-1 | TRBV5-1 | NA | CASSLLTGGWGTEAFF
TRBJ2-7 | TRBV5-6 | NA | CASSRDGGRGSYEQYF
TRBJ2-7 | TRBV7-9 | NA | CASSPTGTSGFSSYEQYF
TRBJ1-3 | TRBV21-1 | NA | CASSYSLQHARNTIYF
TRBJ2-4 | TRBV6-6 | NA | CASSRTSSGAKNIQYF